Shown below are 5 T cell receptor beta chains from a single sample sequenced in a study of Ad26.COV2.S vaccination and SARS-CoV-2 variants (dated by TCRdb to the early 2020s). The sample's treatment or condition label, decoded: some 20 received Ad26.COV2.S at low or high dose, single or two shots; a few received placebo; per-sample allocation not given. For vaccine and placebo recipients, the sequenced repertoires came from samples collected on day 63 after the first injection. Library method: the immunoSEQ multiplex PCR assay. What TCRdb holds here is the immuneACCESS table cut down to in-frame rearrangements. Part of the clones is not present; checked against another copy, under half of the missing clones reflect an unresolved V gene, and the others are unexplained. Present in this sample are hundreds of thousands of clones, over 75% of which were seen just once. The ten largest clones capture under 4% of the sample.

The specimen comprised peripheral blood, sampled in a trial of Ad26.COV2.S vaccine versus placebo. The origin of the receptors is a person aged 18 to 59 who received the Ad26.COV2.S COVID-19 vaccine or a placebo.

Within the sample, this clone is medium-sized (0.01 to 0.1%). Additional DNA sequences in this sample encode the identical CDR3. J is TRBJ2-7 and V is TRBV5-1; possibly TRBD1 for D (6 bases). Per the germline V gene, CDR1 is SGHRS and CDR2 is YFSETQ. The CDR3 consists of 13 residues. Trimming cost V 3 bases and J 2 bases, with 9 bases left between them. The CDR3 region is CASSWDKTYEQYF. As DNA, the CDR3 is TGCGCCAGCAGCTGGGACAAAACCTACGAGCAGTACTTC.

CDR3 protein: CASSSLAGGMYEQYF. The CDR3 nucleotides are TGTGCCAGCAGCTCGCTAGCGGGAGGGATGTACGAGCAGTACTTC. The genes are TRBV5-4 and TRBJ2-7; 12 bases align to TRBD2. CDR1 is SGHNT, CDR2 YYREEE, per germline (reference sequence). This CDR3 region has 15 residues. After removal of 3 bases from V and 4 bases from J, the junction contained 5 bases not matched to a gene.

V is TRBV4-3 and J is TRBJ2-7; D not certain. The CDR3 has 14 residues. The germline V gene encodes CDR1 LGHNA and CDR2 YSLEER. The V end was cut by 0 bases, the J end by 0 bases, with 6 bases between. The CDR3 here is CASSQEMASYEQYF. The CDR3 DNA reads as TGCGCCAGCAGCCAAGAAATGGCCTCCTACGAGCAGTACTTC.

The CDR3 DNA follows: TGTGCCAGCAGTTACGCAAACTTGGATTATGAGCAGTTCTTC. Amino acid sequence: CASSYANLDYEQFF. The chain is built from TRBV6-2 or TRBV6-3 and TRBJ2-1; D is ambiguous. This CDR3 has 14 residues. Trimming removed 2 bases at V and 8 bases at J, with 13 bases between. Looked up from germline, CDR1 is MNHEY and CDR2 is SVGEGT.

The chain is built from TRBV21-1 and TRBJ2-2. TRBV21-1 is a documented pseudogene. The CDR3 has 12 amino acids. This CDR3 reads CASRGLREELFF. The CDR3 bases are TGTGCCAGCAGGGGTCTTAGAGAGGAGCTGTTTTTT.